Listed below are T cell receptor beta chains from one sample, sequenced in a study of shared clonotypes between healthy human individuals. The repertoire was sequenced with immunoSEQ multiplex PCR; TCRdb's copy has only in-frame clones and lacks some. The table records some 2,500,000 clones, roughly 93% of them present only once. The sample was naive CD4+ T cells from PBMCs. The receptors were sampled from a man aged 18 to 29 in good health. Some clones in this sample may be carry-over from other donors' samples. Each CDR3 is given with its conserved first and last residue. The D gene is left open where the match is weak. Clone size appears in some rows only: once, few, many, or a class for an expanded clone.

.,.,TRBV5-5,TRBJ1-1,CASSSGNGAEAFF,TGTGCCAGCAGTTCTGGGAACGGCGCTGAAGCTTTCTTT
.,.,TRBV4-1,TRBJ2-1,CASSQASGRRENEQFF,TGCGCCAGCAGCCAAGCTTCGGGGAGGCGGGAAAATGAGCAGTTCTTC
.,.,TRBV14,TRBJ1-2,CASSQRQYYGYTF,TGTGCCAGCAGCCAGAGACAGTACTATGGCTACACCTTC
.,.,TRBV7-3,TRBJ2-1,CASSLDWNNEQFF,TGTGCCAGCAGCTTAGATTGGAACAATGAGCAGTTCTTC
.,.,TRBV28,TRBJ1-1,CASSFRNPTLNTEAFF,TGTGCCAGCAGTTTCCGCAACCCTACCCTGAACACTGAAGCTTTCTTT
.,TRBD1,TRBV2,TRBJ2-3,CASRTGGDTQYF,TGTGCCAGCAGGACAGGGGGAGATACGCAGTATTTT
.,.,TRBV2,TRBJ2-5,CASRVVETQYF,TGTGCCAGCAGAGTGGTGGAGACCCAGTACTTC
.,.,TRBV27,TRBJ1-5,CASSLLPRPRQPQHF,TGTGCCAGCAGTTTACTTCCTCGGCCTAGGCAGCCCCAGCATTTT
.,.,TRBV21-1,TRBJ2-7,CATHPGANYEQYF,TGTGCCACCCACCCGGGAGCGAACTACGAGCAGTACTTC
.,TRBD2,TRBV27,TRBJ2-2,CASSARTSGTYTGELFF,TGTGCCAGCAGTGCTCGGACTAGCGGGACCTACACCGGGGAGCTGTTTTTT
.,.,TRBV19,TRBJ2-7,CASSNRDYEQYF,TGTGCCAGTAGTAACCGGGATTACGAGCAGTACTTC
.,.,TRBV5-4,TRBJ1-3,CASSNQGANTIYF,TGTGCCAGCAGCAACCAGGGAGCAAACACCATATATTTT
.,TRBD2,TRBV27,TRBJ2-5,CASSSRLAGGSETQYF,TGTGCCAGCAGTTCGAGACTAGCGGGAGGATCGGAGACCCAGTACTTC
.,.,TRBV6-6,TRBJ2-7,CASSYPDNVAYEQYF,TGTGCCAGCAGTTACCCGGACAACGTCGCCTACGAGCAGTACTTC
.,.,TRBV15,TRBJ1-3,CATSRDQTSGNTIYF,TGTGCCACCAGCAGAGACCAGACCTCTGGAAACACCATATATTTT
.,.,TRBV15,TRBJ2-1,CATEQGFYNEQFF,TGTGCCACCGAGCAGGGGTTCTACAATGAGCAGTTCTTC
.,.,TRBV7-2,TRBJ1-3,CASSLGGSGNTIYF,TGTGCCAGCAGCTTAGGCGGGAGCGGAAACACCATATATTTT
.,.,TRBV18,TRBJ1-2,CASSPPGRPAFEGYTF,TGTGCCAGCTCACCGCCTGGACGGCCCGCTTTTGAGGGCTACACCTTC
.,.,TRBV7-6,TRBJ2-7,CASSLLPAGSGSSYEQYF,TGTGCCAGCAGCTTATTGCCAGCTGGAAGTGGGAGCTCCTACGAGCAGTACTTC
.,.,TRBV29-1,TRBJ1-1,CSVGGVTEAFF,TGCAGCGTGGGCGGGGTCACTGAAGCTTTCTTT
.,TRBD2,TRBV28,TRBJ2-1,CASSLLAGVSEQFF,TGTGCCAGCAGTTTACTAGCGGGAGTAAGTGAGCAGTTCTTC
.,.,TRBV3-1/TRBV3-2,TRBJ2-7,CAGPGEQYF,TGTGCCGGCCCTGGCGAGCAGTACTTC
.,TRBD1,TRBV9,TRBJ1-1,CASSLTGANTEAFF,TGTGCCAGCAGCCTTACAGGGGCCAACACTGAAGCTTTCTTT
.,.,TRBV28,TRBJ2-5,CASKTTPGETQYF,TGTGCCAGCAAGACCACCCCGGGAGAGACCCAGTACTTC
.,.,TRBV27,TRBJ1-1,CASSPSDRINTEAFF,TGTGCCAGCAGCCCTTCCGACAGGATTAATACTGAAGCTTTCTTT
few,.,TRBV4-1,TRBJ1-1,CASSQVGGVVEAFF,TGCGCCAGCAGCCAAGTTGGAGGGGTCGTTGAAGCTTTCTTT
.,.,TRBV28,TRBJ1-1,CASRTNRATEAFF,TGTGCCAGCAGAACAAACAGGGCCACTGAAGCTTTCTTT
.,TRBD1,TRBV18,TRBJ2-1,CASSPGTGVNNEQFF,TGTGCCAGCTCCCCCGGGACAGGGGTTAACAATGAGCAGTTCTTC
.,TRBD1,TRBV10-3,TRBJ2-7,CAIKGTGSYEQYF,TGTGCCATAAAAGGGACAGGGTCCTACGAGCAGTACTTC
once,.,TRBV2,TRBJ1-5,CASREDRGGEQPQHF,TGTGCCAGCAGGGAAGATAGAGGGGGAGAACAGCCCCAGCATTTT
.,TRBD1,TRBV10-3,TRBJ1-5,CAISSQGPGSNQPQHF,TGTGCCATCAGTTCACAGGGGCCCGGGAGCAATCAGCCCCAGCATTTT
.,TRBD2,TRBV7-3,TRBJ2-1,CASSLLPATSGRAVYNEQFF,TGTGCCAGCAGCTTACTGCCCGCGACTAGCGGGAGGGCCGTCTACAATGAGCAGTTCTTC
.,TRBD1,TRBV6-5,TRBJ2-1,CASSRDSTNEQFF,TGTGCCAGCAGTAGGGACAGTACCAATGAGCAGTTCTTC
.,TRBD2,TRBV29-1,TRBJ2-1,CSVGAGVSGNEQFF,TGCAGCGTGGGAGCGGGAGTCAGTGGCAATGAGCAGTTCTTC
.,.,TRBV7-2,TRBJ2-3,CASSLSAADTQYF,TGTGCCAGCAGCTTATCAGCGGCAGATACGCAGTATTTT
.,.,TRBV7-3,TRBJ2-3,CASSLVGPRNTQYF,TGTGCCAGCAGCTTAGTGGGACCGAGGAATACGCAGTATTTT
.,.,TRBV23-1,TRBJ1-1,CAPSGEGMSTEAFF,TGCGCCCCCAGCGGGGAAGGCATGAGTACTGAAGCTTTCTTT
once,.,TRBV7-9,TRBJ2-3,CASSLGRTLSTDTQYF,TGTGCCAGCAGCTTAGGCAGGACACTTAGCACAGATACGCAGTATTTT